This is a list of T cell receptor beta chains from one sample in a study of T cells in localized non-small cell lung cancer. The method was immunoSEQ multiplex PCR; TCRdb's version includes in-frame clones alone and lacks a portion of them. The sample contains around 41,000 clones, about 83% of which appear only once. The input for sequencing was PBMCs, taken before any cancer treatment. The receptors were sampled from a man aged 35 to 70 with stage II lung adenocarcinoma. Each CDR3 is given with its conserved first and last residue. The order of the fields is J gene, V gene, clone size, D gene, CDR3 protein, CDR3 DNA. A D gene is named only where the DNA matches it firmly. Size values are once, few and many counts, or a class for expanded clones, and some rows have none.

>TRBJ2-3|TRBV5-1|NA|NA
CASSLGVGHKRQSTDTQYF
TGCGCCAGCAGCTTGGGGGTGGGTCACAAGCGGCAATCCACAGATACGCAGTATTTT
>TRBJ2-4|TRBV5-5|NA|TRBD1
CASSWTGVVSKNIQYF
TGTGCCAGCAGCTGGACAGGGGTGGTTTCCAAAAACATTCAGTACTTC
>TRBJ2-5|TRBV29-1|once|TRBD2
CSVDGLAGGQETQYF
TGCAGCGTTGACGGACTAGCGGGAGGGCAAGAGACCCAGTACTTC
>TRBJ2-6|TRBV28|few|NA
CASSQDSSGANVLTF
TGTGCCAGCAGTCAGGACAGCTCTGGGGCCAACGTCCTGACTTTC
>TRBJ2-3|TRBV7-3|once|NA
CASSLGKSDTQYF
TGTGCCAGCAGCCTCGGGAAATCAGATACGCAGTATTTT
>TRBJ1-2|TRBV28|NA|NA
CASSFWGGQGSNYGYTF
TGTGCCAGCAGTTTTTGGGGCGGCCAGGGCTCTAACTATGGCTACACCTTC
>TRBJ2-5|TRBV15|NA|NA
CATSRVEGTQYF
TGTGCCACCAGCAGAGTAGAAGGGACCCAGTACTTC
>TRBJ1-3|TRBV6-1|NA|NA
CASVGNTIYF
TGTGCCAGCGTAGGAAACACCATATATTTT
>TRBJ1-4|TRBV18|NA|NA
CASSPGTTKKELFF
TGTGCCAGCTCACCCGGGACAACCAAGAAGGAACTGTTTTTT
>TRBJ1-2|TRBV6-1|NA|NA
CASSEGGRGGGYTF
TGTGCCAGCAGTGAAGGGGGCAGGGGTGGCGGCTACACCTTC
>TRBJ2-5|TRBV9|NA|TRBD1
CASSAGTGKQETQYF
TGTGCCAGCAGCGCCGGGACAGGGAAACAAGAGACCCAGTACTTC
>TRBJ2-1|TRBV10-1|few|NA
CASSESGSGGNEQFF
TGCGCCAGCAGTGAGTCCGGGAGTGGCGGCAATGAGCAGTTCTTC
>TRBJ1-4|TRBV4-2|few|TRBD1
CASSQARDRVDEKLFF
TGTGCCAGCAGCCAAGCACGGGACAGGGTGGATGAAAAACTGTTTTTT
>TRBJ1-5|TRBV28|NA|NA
CASSLHPAGSNQPQHF
TGTGCCAGCAGTCTCCACCCGGCCGGGAGCAATCAGCCCCAGCATTTT
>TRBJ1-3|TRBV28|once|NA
CASTNAPAASGNTIYF
TGTGCCAGCACCAACGCCCCGGCGGCCTCTGGAAACACCATATATTTT
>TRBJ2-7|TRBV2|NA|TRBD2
CASRPGLAGLVGGYEQYF
TGTGCCAGCAGACCGGGACTAGCGGGGTTGGTAGGTGGCTACGAGCAGTACTTC
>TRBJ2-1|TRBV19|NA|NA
CASNSGAGNNEQFF
TGTGCCAGTAACTCAGGGGCAGGAAACAATGAGCAGTTCTTC
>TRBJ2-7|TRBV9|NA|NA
CASSEGRVRDEQYF
TGTGCCAGCAGCGAAGGACGGGTTCGGGACGAGCAGTACTTC
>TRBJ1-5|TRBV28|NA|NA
CASSFAGSNQPQHF
TGTGCCAGCAGTTTTGCAGGGAGCAATCAGCCCCAGCATTTT
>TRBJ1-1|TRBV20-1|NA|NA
CSASLDPEAFF
TGCAGTGCCTCGCTGGATCCTGAAGCTTTCTTT
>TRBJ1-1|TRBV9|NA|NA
CASSVGAGVGTEAFF
TGTGCCAGCAGCGTAGGGGCAGGGGTAGGGACTGAAGCTTTCTTT
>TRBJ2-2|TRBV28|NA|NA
CASSSMSHTGELFF
TGTGCCAGCAGTTCGATGAGTCACACCGGGGAGCTGTTTTTT
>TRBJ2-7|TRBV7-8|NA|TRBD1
CASSLGRTGDHEQYF
TGTGCCAGCAGCTTAGGGCGGACAGGTGACCACGAGCAGTACTTC
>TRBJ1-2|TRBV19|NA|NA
CASRMAGNYGYTF
TGTGCCAGTAGAATGGCGGGGAACTATGGCTACACCTTC
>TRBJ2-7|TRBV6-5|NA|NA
CASSPPGREYEQYF
TGTGCCAGCAGTCCACCGGGACGGGAATACGAGCAGTACTTC
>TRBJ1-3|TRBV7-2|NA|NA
CASSLRGAGNTIYF
TGTGCCAGCAGCTTACGGGGAGCAGGAAACACCATATATTTT
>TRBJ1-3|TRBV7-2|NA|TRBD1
CASRPDRAGNTIYF
TGTGCCAGCAGACCCGACAGGGCTGGAAACACCATATATTTT
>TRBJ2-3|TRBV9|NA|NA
CASSALLSTDTQYF
TGTGCCAGCAGCGCACTCCTAAGCACAGATACGCAGTATTTT
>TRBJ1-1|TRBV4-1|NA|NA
CASSQAIWNTEAFF
TGCGCCAGCAGCCAAGCCATATGGAACACTGAAGCTTTCTTT
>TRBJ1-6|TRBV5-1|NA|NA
CASSLGGEYNSPLHF
TGCGCCAGCAGCTTAGGAGGGGAGTACAATTCACCCCTCCACTTT
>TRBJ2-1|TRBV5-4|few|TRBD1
CASSPPGQGWNEQFF
TGTGCCAGCAGCCCTCCGGGACAGGGATGGAATGAGCAGTTCTTC
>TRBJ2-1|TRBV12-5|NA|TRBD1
CASGASGTGGNEQFF
TGTGCTAGTGGTGCCTCCGGGACAGGGGGCAATGAGCAGTTCTTC
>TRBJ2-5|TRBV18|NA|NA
CASSPARGAETQYF
TGTGCCAGCTCACCGGCCAGGGGGGCAGAGACCCAGTACTTC
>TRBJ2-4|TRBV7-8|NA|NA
CASSPLRDTIQYF
TGTGCCAGCAGCCCTCTTCGGGACACCATTCAGTACTTC
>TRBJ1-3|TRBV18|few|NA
CASSPRDTSSGNTIYF
TGTGCCAGCTCACCACGGGACACTTCCTCTGGAAACACCATATATTTT
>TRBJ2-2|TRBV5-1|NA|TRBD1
CASSSDRPNTGELFF
TGCGCCAGCAGCTCGGACAGGCCTAACACCGGGGAGCTGTTTTTT
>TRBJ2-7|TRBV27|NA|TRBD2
CASSSRWPSGDYEQYF
TGTGCCAGCAGCTCGAGATGGCCTAGCGGGGACTACGAGCAGTACTTC
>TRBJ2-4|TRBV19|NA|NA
CASSARWTIAKNIQYF
TGTGCCAGTAGCGCCCGGTGGACCATAGCCAAAAACATTCAGTACTTC
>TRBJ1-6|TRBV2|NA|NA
CASSEATGFSYNSPLHF
TGTGCCAGCAGTGAAGCTACAGGGTTCTCCTATAATTCACCCCTCCACTTT